These 11 T cell receptor beta chains were all obtained from the same sample, sequenced in a study of T cells in Graves' hyperthyroidism and ophthalmopathy. TCR beta CDR3 region amplification was performed from RNA transcripts. The HTBI primer set drove a first-round RT-PCR of the TCR CDR3. TCRdb itself ran the multiplex PCR reads through MiXCR, one entry per CDR3 protein. The sample shows a few hundred thousand distinct CDR3 sequences, roughly an eighth of them seen only once. Sequenced sample: blood. The origin of the receptors is a woman between 18 and 30 years old with Graves' hyperthyroidism.

This clonotype has ten or more counts. The chain links TRBV29-1 to TRBJ2-1, with 7 bases that match TRBD2. Germline V gene sequence: CDR1 SQVTM, CDR2 ANQGSEA. The CDR3 totals 15 residues. J lost 4 bases, V lost 8 bases, and 14 bases had no gene match. This CDR3 is CSSVARGRAYNEQFF. The CDR3 nucleotides are TGCAGCTCCGTAGCTCGAGGGAGGGCTTACAATGAGCAGTTCTTC.

This chain uses TRBV5-4 with TRBJ1-3; possibly TRBD1 for D (6 bases). CDR3 length: 15 residues. Germline CDR1 SGHNT, CDR2 YYREEE (reference sequence). V was clipped by 4 bases and J by 3 bases, with 14 bases between them. In DNA form, the CDR3 reads TGTGCCAGCAGCCAACAGGGAGCAATTGGAAACACCATATATTTT. This gives the protein CASSQQGAIGNTIYF.

This clonotype appeared many times. V is TRBV12-3 or TRBV12-4 and J is TRBJ2-7, with 7 bases aligning to TRBD1. Trimming at V came to 5 bases and at J to 3 bases, leaving 10 bases not matched to a gene. The CDR3 extends over 15 amino acids. The CDR3 loop is CASSDRDSEFYEQYF. The CDR3 region has the DNA TGTGCCAGCAGTGACAGGGACAGCGAGTTCTACGAGCAGTACTTC.

This chain uses TRBV11-2 with TRBJ2-5; 8 nucleotides line up with TRBD2. Germline V gene data show CDR1 as SGHAT and CDR2 as FQNNGV. The trim removed 3 bases at V and 4 bases at J, leaving 13 bases unmatched. The CDR3 is made up of 17 amino acids. The CDR3 DNA is TGTGCCAGCAGCTTGGGGAGAGTAGCGGGGCGGCGAGAGACCCAGTACTTC. Protein product: CASSLGRVAGRRETQYF. Full variable domain (rest looked up from reference TRBV11-2 and TRBJ2-5): EAGVAQSPRYKIIEKRQSVAFWCNPISGHATLYWYQQILGQGPKLLIQFQNNGVVDDSQLPKDRFSAERLKGVDSTLKIQPAKLEDSAVYLCASSLGRVAGRRETQYFGPGTRLLVL.

The sample holds many counts of this clonotype. The gene calls are TRBV4-1 and TRBJ2-7, with unresolved D. The V and J ends lost 0 bases and 6 bases respectively, with 12 bases between them. The germline CDR1 and CDR2 sequences are MGHRA and YSYEKL. The CDR3 consists of 14 residues. The CDR3 coding sequence is TGCGCCAGCAGCCAAGATTCCGGGCCCAGCGAGCAGTACTTC. This encodes CASSQDSGPSEQYF.

In this sample, this clonotype turned up many times. V gene TRBV29-1 combines with J gene TRBJ2-1, with TRBD2 identical over 7 bases. After removal of 7 bases from V and 5 bases from J, the junction contained 5 bases not matched to a gene. This CDR3 is built from 12 residues. From germline, CDR1 is SQVTM and CDR2 ANQGSEA. The CDR3 nucleotides are TGCAGCGGCGGGAGTCGGAACAATGAGCAGTTCTTC. Encoded protein: CSGGSRNNEQFF.

The chain links TRBV15 to TRBJ2-7; the D gene is possibly TRBD1 (5 bases). The CDR3 is 15 amino acids. Germline V gene lookup returns CDR1 LNHNV and CDR2 YYDKDF (reference sequence). Trimming stripped 0 bases from V and 5 bases from J, with 14 bases between. The CDR3 DNA sequence: TGTGCCACCAGCAGAGATTTGAGCAGGGTCGACGAGCAGTACTTC. This translates into CATSRDLSRVDEQYF. Supplemented by reference TRBV15 and TRBJ2-7, the full variable domain reads DAMVIQNPRYQVTQFGKPVTLSCSQTLNHNVMYWYQQKSSQAPKLLFHYYDKDFNNEADTPDNFQSRRPNTSFCFLDIRSPGLGDTAMYLCATSRDLSRVDEQYFGPGTRLTVT.

This clonotype has a handful of counts. The rearrangement links TRBV6-1 to TRBJ2-1; 13 bases line up with TRBD2. CDR3 length: 15 amino acids. CDR1 and CDR2 from the germline V gene are MNHNS and SASEGT. Losses at the gene ends were 6 bases for V and 7 bases for J; bases not matched to a gene: 6. CDR3 in DNA: TGTGCCAGCAGGCGGGGACTAGCGGGACTAAATGAGCAGTTCTTC. The encoded protein is CASRRGLAGLNEQFF.

Note on this clonotype: A much larger clone differs by one base, so this may be a read error. This sequence joins TRBV2 and TRBJ1-3; 7 bases are shared with TRBD1. Germline-derived CDR1 and CDR2 are SNHLY and FYNNEI. V lost 6 bases, J lost 9 bases, and 5 bases stayed unmatched. This CDR3 spans 12 amino acids. CDR3 coding DNA: TGTGCCAGCAGGGGGACAGTCCGCACCATATATTTT. It translates to CASRGTVRTIYF.

Remarks on this clonotype: This may arise from a read error, as a much more abundant clone is one base away. This rearrangement joins TRBV6-2 or TRBV6-3 to TRBJ2-7; TRBD1 matches 8 bases. The junction had 8 bases not matched to a gene; V was cut back by 6 bases and J by 7 bases. The germline CDR1 and CDR2 sequences are MNHEY and SVGEGT. This CDR3 region has 13 residues. The chain's CDR3 is CASRRTGQNEQYF. In DNA, the CDR3 is TGTGCCAGCAGGCGGACAGGGCAAAATGAGCAGTACTTC.

This clonotype was seen more than once but under ten times. In DNA, the CDR3 is TGTGCCAGTAGTATTAACGGATATAGCAATCAGCCCCAGCATTTT. Its protein product is CASSINGYSNQPQHF. V and J are TRBV19 and TRBJ1-5; D remains unclear. Germline values: CDR1 LNHDA, CDR2 SQIVND (reference sequence). The CDR3 covers 15 residues. Trimming took off 3 bases at V and 0 bases at J, with 9 bases between the two ends.